This passage covers 15 T cell receptor beta chains from one sample sequenced in a study of T cell responses to AZD1222 COVID-19 vaccine. Profiling relied on immunoSEQ multiplex PCR, and the TCRdb table lists in-frame clones only, not all of them. The table includes around 100,000 clones, roughly 90% detected once. Sequencing was performed on peripheral blood, taken on day 0 of AZD1222 vaccination. The receptors stem from an adult in good health.

The gene calls are TRBV4-2 and TRBJ2-1; a weak D match, TRBD2 (5 bases). This CDR3 has 16 residues. Deletions cut 0 bases from V and 0 bases from J, with 9 bases between. Germline assignment: CDR1 LGHNA and CDR2 YNFKEQ. The CDR3 loop is CASSQDSAGSYNEQFF. CDR3 coding DNA: TGTGCCAGCAGCCAAGATTCTGCGGGCTCCTACAATGAGCAGTTCTTC.

The chain has TRBV5-1 and TRBJ2-5; D not certain. Trimming shortened V by 0 bases and J by 1 base, and 4 bases separated the two germline ends. The CDR3 is made up of 13 amino acids. Germline CDR1 is SGHRS and CDR2 is YFSETQ. CDR3 amino acids: CASSLDSQETQYF. For the CDR3, the DNA is TGCGCCAGCAGCTTGGACAGCCAAGAGACCCAGTACTTC.

The chain is built from TRBV13 and TRBJ2-7, with 9 bases that match TRBD2. J lost 3 bases, V lost 1 base, and 10 bases had no gene match. CDR1 and CDR2 from the germline V gene are PRHDT and FYEKMQ (reference sequence). This CDR3 comprises 17 residues. The CDR3 nucleotides are TGTGCCAGCAGCTTAGTGGACCTAGCGGGATCCATCTACGAGCAGTACTTC. This translates into CASSLVDLAGSIYEQYF.

The chain links TRBV7-7 to TRBJ2-3; D is unresolved. This CDR3 has 14 residues. Germline CDR1 and CDR2: SSHAT and FNYEAQ (reference sequence). V was trimmed by 1 base and J by 8 bases, leaving 13 bases between them. The DNA of the CDR3 is TGTGCCAGCAGCTTAGACCCAAATTCGGGTACGCAGTATTTT. This gives the protein CASSLDPNSGTQYF.

This clone was found once. The chain carries TRBV5-1 and TRBJ2-5; 8 nucleotides agree with TRBD1. This CDR3 has 14 amino acids. Trimming at V came to 4 bases and at J to 2 bases, leaving 4 bases not matched to a gene. The germline V gene encodes CDR1 SGHRS and CDR2 YFSETQ. The CDR3 loop is CASSNGQGQETQYF. DNA of the CDR3: TGCGCCAGCAGCAACGGACAGGGACAAGAGACCCAGTACTTC.

The J gene is TRBJ1-2, the V gene TRBV5-4; D not certain. The V end lost 5 bases, the J end lost 6 bases, and 17 bases lay between the germline ends. The CDR3 runs 14 residues. The germline V gene encodes CDR1 SGHNT and CDR2 YYREEE (reference sequence). DNA for the CDR3: TGTGCCAGCAGACGTGGACTGTCCGGGGATGGCTACACCTTC. Translating it yields CASRRGLSGDGYTF.

The gene calls are TRBV6-5 and TRBJ1-1, with TRBD1 identical over 8 bases. This CDR3 is built from 14 residues. After removal of 6 bases from V and 4 bases from J, the junction contained 7 bases not matched to a gene. Looked up from germline, CDR1 is MNHEY and CDR2 is SVGAGI. The CDR3, as DNA: TGTGCCAGCAGCCTAAACAGGGGGAGCACTGAAGCTTTCTTT. Encoded protein: CASSLNRGSTEAFF.

The rearrangement links TRBV10-2 to TRBJ2-1; D is perhaps TRBD1 (5 bases). The CDR3 has 12 amino acids. The V end lost 7 bases, the J end lost 2 bases, and 6 bases lay between the germline ends. CDR1 is WSHSY and CDR2 is SAAADI in the germline V gene. CDR3 protein: CASTGTYNEQFF. The CDR3 DNA is TGCGCCAGCACAGGGACCTACAATGAGCAGTTCTTC.

The J gene is TRBJ2-3, the V gene TRBV7-2; D is ambiguous. CDR3 length: 12 residues. V lost 5 bases and J 2 bases, leaving 5 bases between the germline ends. CDR1 is SGHTA and CDR2 is FQGNSA in the germline V gene. This CDR3 reads CASSLSTDTQYF. The CDR3 coding sequence is TGTGCCAGCAGCCTATCCACAGATACGCAGTATTTT. Full variable domain (missing parts from reference TRBV7-2 and TRBJ2-3): GAGVSQSPSNKVTEKGKDVELRCDPISGHTALYWYRQSLGQGLEFLIYFQGNSAPDKSGLPSDRFSAERTGGSVSTLTIQRTQQEDSAVYLCASSLSTDTQYFGPGTRLTVL.

V is TRBV7-8 and J is TRBJ2-1; 8 bases fit TRBD1. This CDR3 is built from 15 residues. V shed 5 bases, J shed 3 bases, and the junction held 6 bases outside the gene matches. From germline, CDR1 is SGHVS and CDR2 FQNEAQ. The CDR3 region is CASSPTGVIYNEQFF. In DNA form, the CDR3 reads TGTGCCAGCAGCCCGACAGGGGTGATCTACAATGAGCAGTTCTTC.

CDR3: CASSLGPGVLSGNTIYF. CDR3 sequence (DNA): TGTGCCAGCAGCTTAGGCCCAGGGGTCCTCTCTGGAAACACCATATATTTT. V gene TRBV13 combines with J gene TRBJ1-3, with TRBD1 as a possible D gene (6 bases). The V and J ends lost 0 bases and 0 bases respectively, with 12 bases between them. CDR3 length equals 17 residues. CDR1 is PRHDT and CDR2 is FYEKMQ in the germline V gene (reference sequence).

The genes are TRBV4-2 and TRBJ1-1; the D is unclear. V dropped 0 bases and J dropped 1 base, with 6 bases sitting between them. The CDR3 is made up of 14 amino acids. Per germline, CDR1 LGHNA and CDR2 YNFKEQ. The CDR3 loop is CASSQDLGNTEAFF. CDR3 coding DNA: TGTGCCAGCAGCCAAGATTTGGGGAACACTGAAGCTTTCTTT.

The rearrangement joins TRBV19 to TRBJ2-3, with 7 bases lining up with TRBD2. Trimming at V came to 4 bases and at J to 4 bases, leaving 2 bases not matched to a gene. Looked up from germline, CDR1 is LNHDA and CDR2 is SQIVND (reference sequence). The CDR3 has 13 amino acids. CDR3 bases: TGTGCCAGTAGTACCGGACTAGCAGATACGCAGTATTTT. Encoded protein: CASSTGLADTQYF.

The sample holds a few counts of this clone. The chain carries TRBV11-2 and TRBJ2-1, with 8 bases identical to TRBD2. Looked up from germline, CDR1 is SGHAT and CDR2 is FQNNGV. The CDR3 sequence is 14 residues long. After removal of 2 bases from V and 8 bases from J, the junction contained 5 bases not matched to a gene. CDR3 loop: CASSLSGRGDEQFF. The CDR3 DNA is TGTGCCAGCAGCTTAAGCGGGAGAGGTGATGAGCAGTTCTTC.

This chain joins TRBV30 and TRBJ1-4, with TRBD1 matching over 7 bases. Unmatched junction bases numbered 9, after V lost 0 bases and J lost 8 bases. The CDR3 contains 15 residues. Per germline, CDR1 GTSNPN and CDR2 SVGIG (reference sequence). The CDR3 here is CAWSVRDSGVEKLFF. The DNA for the CDR3 is TGTGCCTGGAGTGTCCGGGACAGCGGAGTGGAAAAACTGTTTTTT.